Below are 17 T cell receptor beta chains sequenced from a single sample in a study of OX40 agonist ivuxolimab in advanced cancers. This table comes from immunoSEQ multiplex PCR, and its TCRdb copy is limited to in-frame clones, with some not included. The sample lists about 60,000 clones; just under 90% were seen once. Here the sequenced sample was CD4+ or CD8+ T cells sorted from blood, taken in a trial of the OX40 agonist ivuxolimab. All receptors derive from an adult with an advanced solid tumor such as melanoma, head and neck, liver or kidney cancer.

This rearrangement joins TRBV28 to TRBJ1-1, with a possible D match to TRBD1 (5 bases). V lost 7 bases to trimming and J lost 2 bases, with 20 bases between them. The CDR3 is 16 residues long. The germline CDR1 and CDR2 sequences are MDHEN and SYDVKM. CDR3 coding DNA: TGTGCCAGCACCCCTTCGACCGGGACTTTTAACACTGAAGCTTTCTTT. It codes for CASTPSTGTFNTEAFF.

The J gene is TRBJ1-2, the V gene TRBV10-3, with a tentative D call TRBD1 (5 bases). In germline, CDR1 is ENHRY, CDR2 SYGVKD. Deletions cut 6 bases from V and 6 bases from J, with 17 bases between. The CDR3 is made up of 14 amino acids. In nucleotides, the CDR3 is TGTGCCATCAGCCCTGGGACCGAGAGGGATGGCTACACCTTC. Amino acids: CAISPGTERDGYTF.

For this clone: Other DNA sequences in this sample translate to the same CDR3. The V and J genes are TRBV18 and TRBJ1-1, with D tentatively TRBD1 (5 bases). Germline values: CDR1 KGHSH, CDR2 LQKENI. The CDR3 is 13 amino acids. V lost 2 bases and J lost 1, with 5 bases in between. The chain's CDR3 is CASSPGGNTEAFF. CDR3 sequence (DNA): TGTGCCAGCTCACCAGGGGGGAACACTGAAGCTTTCTTT.

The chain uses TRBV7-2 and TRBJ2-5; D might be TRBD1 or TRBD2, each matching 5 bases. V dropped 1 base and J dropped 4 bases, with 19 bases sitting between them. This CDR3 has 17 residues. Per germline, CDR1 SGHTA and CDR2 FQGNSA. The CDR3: CASSLGGGWIARETQYF. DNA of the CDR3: TGTGCCAGCAGCTTAGGTGGGGGTTGGATCGCCAGAGAGACCCAGTACTTC.

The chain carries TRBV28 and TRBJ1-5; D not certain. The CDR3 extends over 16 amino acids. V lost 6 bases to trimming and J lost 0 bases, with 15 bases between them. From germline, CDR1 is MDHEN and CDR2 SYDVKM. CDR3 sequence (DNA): TGTGCCAGCAGGATTTCCGGATCCGCTAGCAATCAGCCCCAGCATTTT. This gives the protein CASRISGSASNQPQHF.

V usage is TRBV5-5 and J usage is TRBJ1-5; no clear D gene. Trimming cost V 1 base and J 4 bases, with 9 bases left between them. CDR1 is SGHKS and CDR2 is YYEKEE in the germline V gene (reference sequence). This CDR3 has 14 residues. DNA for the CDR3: TGTGCCAGCAGCTTGTACCCAGAAAATCAGCCCCAGCATTTT. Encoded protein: CASSLYPENQPQHF.

CDR3 DNA: TGTGCCAGCAGCTTAGCAGGGGTCGGAAACACCATATATTTT. It yields the protein CASSLAGVGNTIYF. The rearrangement links TRBV7-2 to TRBJ1-3; possibly TRBD1 for D (5 bases). Germline V gene data show CDR1 as SGHTA and CDR2 as FQGNSA. Trimming took 0 bases from V and 4 from J, leaving 7 bases between them. This CDR3 spans 14 amino acids.

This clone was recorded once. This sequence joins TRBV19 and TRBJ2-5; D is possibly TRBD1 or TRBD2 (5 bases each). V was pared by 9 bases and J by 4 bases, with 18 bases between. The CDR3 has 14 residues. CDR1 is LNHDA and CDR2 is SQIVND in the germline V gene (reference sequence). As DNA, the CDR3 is TGTGCCAGCCCCCCGGGACCTCAACGAGAGACCCAGTACTTC. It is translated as CASPPGPQRETQYF.

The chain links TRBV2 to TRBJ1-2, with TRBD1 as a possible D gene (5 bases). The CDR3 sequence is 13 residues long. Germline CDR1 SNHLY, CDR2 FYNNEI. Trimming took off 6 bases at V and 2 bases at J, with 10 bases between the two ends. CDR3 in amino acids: CASRRDSNYGYTF. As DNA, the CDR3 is TGTGCCAGCAGACGAGACAGCAACTATGGCTACACCTTC.

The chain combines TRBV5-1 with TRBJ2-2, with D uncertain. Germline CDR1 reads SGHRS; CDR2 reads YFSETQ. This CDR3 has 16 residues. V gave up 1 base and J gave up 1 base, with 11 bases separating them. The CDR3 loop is CASSLSAGGNTGELFF. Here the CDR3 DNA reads TGCGCCAGCAGCTTGTCAGCCGGCGGGAACACCGGGGAGCTGTTTTTT.

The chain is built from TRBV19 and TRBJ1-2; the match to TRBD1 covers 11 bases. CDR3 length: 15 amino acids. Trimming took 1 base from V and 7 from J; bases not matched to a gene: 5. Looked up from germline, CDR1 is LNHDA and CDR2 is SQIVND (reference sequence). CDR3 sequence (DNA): TGTGCCAGTAGTATAGCCGGGACAGGGGGACGTGGCTACACCTTC. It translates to CASSIAGTGGRGYTF.

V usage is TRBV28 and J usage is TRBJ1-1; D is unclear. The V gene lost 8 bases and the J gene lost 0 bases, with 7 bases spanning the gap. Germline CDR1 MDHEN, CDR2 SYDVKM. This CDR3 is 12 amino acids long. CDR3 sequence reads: CASGPVNTEAFF. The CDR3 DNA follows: TGTGCCAGCGGACCCGTGAACACTGAAGCTTTCTTT.

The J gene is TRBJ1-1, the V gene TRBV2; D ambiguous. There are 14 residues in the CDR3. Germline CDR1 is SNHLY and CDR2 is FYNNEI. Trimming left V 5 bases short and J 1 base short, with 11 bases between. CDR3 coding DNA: TGTGCCAGCAGTACCGGGATACCGAACACTGAAGCTTTCTTT. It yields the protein CASSTGIPNTEAFF.

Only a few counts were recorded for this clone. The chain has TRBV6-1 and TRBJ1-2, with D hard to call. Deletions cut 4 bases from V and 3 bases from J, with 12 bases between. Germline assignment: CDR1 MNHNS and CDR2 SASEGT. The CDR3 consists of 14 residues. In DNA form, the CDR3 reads TGTGCCAGCAGTGTTTGGGGATTTGACTATGGCTACACCTTC. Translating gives CASSVWGFDYGYTF.

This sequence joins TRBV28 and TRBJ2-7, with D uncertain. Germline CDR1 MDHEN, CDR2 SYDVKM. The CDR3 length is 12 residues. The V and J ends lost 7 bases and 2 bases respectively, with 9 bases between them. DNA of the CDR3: TGTGCCAGCACAACGGCGACCTACGAGCAGTACTTC. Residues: CASTTATYEQYF.

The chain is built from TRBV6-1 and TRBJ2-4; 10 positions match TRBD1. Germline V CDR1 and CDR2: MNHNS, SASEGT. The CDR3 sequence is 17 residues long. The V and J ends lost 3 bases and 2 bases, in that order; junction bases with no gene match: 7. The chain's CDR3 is CASSDRDRGGTKNIQYF. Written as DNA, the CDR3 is TGTGCCAGCAGTGACCGGGACAGGGGAGGGACCAAAAACATTCAGTACTTC.

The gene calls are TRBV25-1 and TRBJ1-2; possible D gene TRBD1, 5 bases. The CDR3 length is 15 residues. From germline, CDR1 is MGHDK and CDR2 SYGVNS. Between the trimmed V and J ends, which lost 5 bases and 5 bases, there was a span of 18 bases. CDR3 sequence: CASSPLGRDGYGYTF. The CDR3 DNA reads TGTGCCAGCAGTCCTCTCGGACGGGACGGATATGGCTACACCTTC.